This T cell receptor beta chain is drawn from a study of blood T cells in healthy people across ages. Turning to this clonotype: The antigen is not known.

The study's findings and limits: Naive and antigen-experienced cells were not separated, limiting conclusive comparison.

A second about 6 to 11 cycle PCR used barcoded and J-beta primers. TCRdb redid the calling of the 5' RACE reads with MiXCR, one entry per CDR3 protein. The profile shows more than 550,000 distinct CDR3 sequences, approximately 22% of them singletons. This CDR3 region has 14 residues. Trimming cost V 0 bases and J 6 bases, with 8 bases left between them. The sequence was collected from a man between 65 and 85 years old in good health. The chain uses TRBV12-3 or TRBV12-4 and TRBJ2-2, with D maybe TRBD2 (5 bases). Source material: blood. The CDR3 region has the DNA TGTGCCAGCAGTTTAGCGGAGGATTCCGGGGAGCTGTTTTTT. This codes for CASSLAEDSGELFF.